These 27 T cell receptor beta chains share one sample of origin, sequenced in a study of T cells after yellow fever vaccination. A single record per CDR3 protein comes from TCRdb applying MiXCR to the 5' RACE reads. Of around 360,000 distinct CDR3 sequences in the sample, 11% are singletons; the top ten hold around 20%. Material: PBMCs, obtained on the day of the first yellow fever vaccination. Every receptor here comes from a young man who received the YFV17D yellow fever vaccine.

The chain is built from TRBV15 and TRBJ2-6, with unresolved D. The CDR3 covers 20 residues. Germline V CDR1 and CDR2: LNHNV, YYDKDF (reference sequence). Trimming cost V 0 bases and J 1 base, with 19 bases left between them. The CDR3 DNA sequence: TGTGCCACCAGCAGAGATACTTTAGCTGGCTGGGAATCTGGGGCCAACGTCCTGACTTTC. As protein: CATSRDTLAGWESGANVLTF. Supplemented by reference TRBV15 and TRBJ2-6, the full variable domain reads DAMVIQNPRYQVTQFGKPVTLSCSQTLNHNVMYWYQQKSSQAPKLLFHYYDKDFNNEADTPDNFQSRRPNTSFCFLDIRSPGLGDTAMYLCATSRDTLAGWESGANVLTFGAGSRLTVL.

This clonotype was counted between two and nine times. V usage is TRBV27 and J usage is TRBJ1-1, with TRBD1 identical over 7 bases. From germline, CDR1 is MNHEY and CDR2 SMNVEV (reference sequence). This CDR3 has 13 amino acids. The ends lost 4 bases at V and 3 bases at J; junction bases unmatched: 2. The CDR3 nucleotides are TGTGCCAGCAGTTGGGGACAGCACACTGAAGCTTTCTTT. It encodes CASSWGQHTEAFF.

This clonotype was detected only a few times. The V call is TRBV9, the J call TRBJ1-1; D uncertain. This CDR3 comprises 15 residues. Germline-derived CDR1 and CDR2 are SGDLS and YYNGEE. Trimming took 0 bases from V and 0 from J, leaving 9 bases between them. The DNA of the CDR3 is TGTGCCAGCAGCGTAGCTCCGGATATGAACACTGAAGCTTTCTTT. Translated: CASSVAPDMNTEAFF.

The rearrangement uses TRBV7-9 and TRBJ1-1, with D hard to call. V was trimmed by 0 bases and J by 7 bases, leaving 9 bases between them. The CDR3 extends over 13 amino acids. Germline V gives CDR1 SEHNR, CDR2 FQNEAQ (reference sequence). The chain's CDR3 is CASSLALQGEAFF. In DNA, the CDR3 is TGTGCCAGCAGCTTAGCGCTCCAAGGTGAAGCTTTCTTT.

This clonotype was found a few times. The rearrangement links TRBV12-3 or TRBV12-4 to TRBJ1-4; 9 nucleotides match TRBD1. With V trimmed by 4 bases and J by 5 bases, 8 bases remained unmatched. The CDR3 covers 16 residues. In DNA, the CDR3 is TGTGCCAGCAGTTCCTACCGGGACAGGGACAATGAAAAACTGTTTTTT. Amino acid sequence: CASSSYRDRDNEKLFF.

The chain joins TRBV6-2 or TRBV6-3 to TRBJ2-2; TRBD1 is a possible D gene (6 bases). The CDR3 is 15 residues long. Between the trimmed V and J ends, which lost 6 bases and 5 bases, there was a span of 16 bases. Germline V gives CDR1 MNHEY, CDR2 SVGEGT. The CDR3 coding sequence is TGTGCCAGCAGGCAATCCAGACAGGAAACCGGGGAGCTGTTTTTT. This encodes CASRQSRQETGELFF.

This clonotype was counted between two and nine times. V usage is TRBV7-6 and J usage is TRBJ1-2, with no clear D. Germline values: CDR1 SGHVS, CDR2 FNYEAQ. CDR3 length: 15 amino acids. The germline V and J ends were trimmed by 5 bases and 4 bases, with 17 bases remaining between them. CDR3 DNA sequence: TGTGCCAGCAGCCCACTGGCGGACCTCCTCTATGGCTACACCTTC. Its protein product is CASSPLADLLYGYTF.

This clonotype was detected a few times. This chain links TRBV7-9 with TRBJ1-6; D is possibly TRBD1 (5 bases). Trimming shortened V by 5 bases and J by 8 bases, and 13 bases separated the two germline ends. Germline values: CDR1 SEHNR, CDR2 FQNEAQ (reference sequence). There are 14 residues in the CDR3. The CDR3: CASSPSLRDSPLHF. As DNA, the CDR3 is TGTGCCAGCAGCCCATCTCTCAGGGATTCACCCCTCCACTTT.

This chain joins TRBV7-2 and TRBJ2-5; D might be TRBD2 (5 bases). The V and J ends lost 5 bases and 14 bases respectively, with 21 bases between them. This CDR3 has 13 amino acids. CDR1 and CDR2 (germline): SGHTA, FQGNSA. The CDR3 protein is CASSKARLAPPYF. The DNA for the CDR3 is TGTGCCAGCAGCAAAGCACGGCTAGCCCCCCCCTACTTC.

This clonotype was picked up a small number of times. The chain combines TRBV5-4 with TRBJ2-5, with unresolved D. Trimming removed 4 bases at V and 5 bases at J, with 18 bases between. This CDR3 has 15 residues. CDR1 is SGHNT and CDR2 is YYREEE in the germline V gene (reference sequence). The CDR3 loop reads CASSPIDTNGETQYF. The DNA of the CDR3 is TGTGCCAGCAGCCCGATAGATACTAACGGCGAGACCCAGTACTTC. The entire variable domain, with the rest obtained from reference TRBV5-4 and TRBJ2-5, is as follows: ETGVTQSPTHLIKTRGQQVTLRCSSQSGHNTVSWYQQALGQGPQFIFQYYREEENGRGNFPPRFSGLQFPNYSSELNVNALELDDSALYLCASSPIDTNGETQYFGPGTRLLVL.

V is TRBV6-5 and J is TRBJ1-2; possibly TRBD1 for D (6 bases). CDR1 and CDR2 from the germline V gene are MNHEY and SVGAGI. The CDR3 spans 14 residues. The V gene lost 2 bases and the J gene lost 3 bases, with 10 bases spanning the gap. CDR3 bases: TGTGCCAGCAGTTACCAACAGGGATACTATGGCTACACCTTC. It specifies CASSYQQGYYGYTF.

This clonotype was counted a few times. The chain combines TRBV7-2 with TRBJ2-2; D is perhaps TRBD1 or TRBD2 (5 bases each). Germline V CDR1 and CDR2: SGHTA, FQGNSA. Deletions cut 5 bases from V and 1 base from J, with 14 bases between. The CDR3 has 16 amino acids. CDR3 sequence: CASSKTGTENTGELFF. CDR3 DNA sequence: TGTGCCAGCAGCAAAACCGGGACCGAGAACACCGGGGAGCTGTTTTTT.

This clonotype occurred a few times. The V gene is TRBV15, the J gene TRBJ1-2, with D possibly matching TRBD1 (6 bases). The CDR3 is 17 amino acids. Germline values: CDR1 LNHNV, CDR2 YYDKDF (reference sequence). V was shortened by 0 bases and J by 0 bases, with 14 bases between the two germline ends. The CDR3 DNA reads as TGTGCCACCAGCAGAGATCCGCAGGGGCCCTCTAACTATGGCTACACCTTC. This translates into CATSRDPQGPSNYGYTF.

V and J are TRBV7-2 and TRBJ2-2; 8 nucleotides align to TRBD1. V gave up 4 bases and J gave up 1 base; unmatched junction bases: 5. This CDR3 has 16 residues. Per the germline V gene, CDR1 is SGHTA and CDR2 is FQGNSA. CDR3 sequence: CASSSSGTGNTGELFF. The CDR3 DNA sequence: TGTGCCAGCAGCTCCTCCGGGACAGGGAACACCGGGGAGCTGTTTTTT.

There are many counts of this clonotype. The rearrangement links TRBV28 to TRBJ2-3; 11 nucleotides line up with TRBD2. Trimming removed 3 bases from V and 3 bases from J; junction bases left unmatched: 5. Germline V lookup: CDR1 MDHEN, CDR2 SYDVKM. This CDR3 contains 16 residues. CDR3 loop: CASSFFSGGATDTQYF. The CDR3 DNA sequence: TGTGCCAGCAGTTTTTTTAGCGGGGGGGCGACAGATACGCAGTATTTT.

This clonotype appeared many times. V is TRBV29-1 and J is TRBJ2-1; 7 bases agree with TRBD1. J gave up 4 bases and V 1 base, and 13 bases lay outside the gene matches. The CDR3 runs to 17 residues. The germline V gene encodes CDR1 SQVTM and CDR2 ANQGSEA. The CDR3 protein is CSVEGEIGGAGYNEQFF. Here the CDR3 DNA reads TGCAGCGTTGAAGGGGAAATAGGGGGCGCCGGTTACAATGAGCAGTTCTTC.

The chain uses TRBV12-3 or TRBV12-4 and TRBJ2-5; TRBD2 matches 9 bases. The CDR3 covers 12 residues. Losses at the gene ends were 6 bases for V and 10 bases for J; bases not matched to a gene: 6. The chain's CDR3 is CASSEGTSNQYF. CDR3 DNA: TGTGCCAGCAGCGAGGGGACTAGCAACCAGTACTTC.

Many counts were recorded for this clonotype. The J gene is TRBJ1-2, the V gene TRBV6-1, with TRBD1 matching over 7 bases. Germline assignment: CDR1 MNHNS and CDR2 SASEGT. The CDR3 spans 12 residues. Unmatched junction bases numbered 3, after V lost 8 bases and J lost 3 bases. As DNA, the CDR3 is TGTGCCAGCGTTCAGGGGGACTATGGCTACACCTTC. This translates into CASVQGDYGYTF.

This clonotype was counted a few times. The chain has TRBV20-1 and TRBJ2-1, with D tentatively TRBD2 (5 bases). V was cut by 3 bases and J by 4 bases, with 10 bases left in between. CDR3 length: 13 residues. Germline assignment: CDR1 DFQATT and CDR2 SNEGSKA (reference sequence). CDR3 region: CSASPGSYNEQFF. As DNA, the CDR3 is TGCAGTGCTAGCCCGGGGTCGTACAATGAGCAGTTCTTC.

This clonotype was found many times. The chain combines TRBV12-3 or TRBV12-4 with TRBJ2-5, with D possibly being TRBD1 (5 bases). V was shortened by 6 bases and J by 4 bases, with 21 bases between the two germline ends. The CDR3 has 16 amino acids. The CDR3 DNA follows: TGTGCCAGCAGCCCTGTCTGGACGTCAAGGGGAGAGACCCAGTACTTC. Its translation is CASSPVWTSRGETQYF.

This clonotype showed up just once. The rearrangement joins TRBV7-2 to TRBJ2-4, with 7 bases identical to TRBD1. J gave up 0 bases and V 6 bases, and 8 bases lay outside the gene matches. The CDR3 totals 16 residues. Germline values: CDR1 SGHTA, CDR2 FQGNSA. The CDR3 reads CASSIRTGLAKNIQYF. The CDR3 nucleotides read TGTGCCAGCAGTATCAGGACAGGCCTAGCCAAAAACATTCAGTACTTC.

Points on this clonotype: A read error may account for a junction end that differs from germline. V gene TRBV20-1 combines with J gene TRBJ1-1; no clear D. The CDR3 totals 11 residues. The germline V gene encodes CDR1 DFQATT and CDR2 SNEGSKA (reference sequence). As DNA, the CDR3 is TGCAGTGCTAGAGTGAAGACTGAAGCTTTCTTT. Encoded protein: CSARVKTEAFF.

As regards this clonotype: One end of the junction fails to match germline, which may point to a read error. This chain connects TRBV7-3 to TRBJ2-6, with TRBD2 matching over 8 bases. This CDR3 has 20 amino acids. Germline V gene data show CDR1 as SGHTA and CDR2 as FQGTGA. CDR3 DNA sequence: TGTGCCAGCAGCTTAACGGCTGCTGGCGGGGGGACCTCTGGGGCCAAGGTCCTGACTTTC. Its protein is CASSLTAAGGGTSGAKVLTF.

This sequence joins TRBV7-2 and TRBJ2-5, with 12 bases that match TRBD2. V was clipped by 5 bases and J by 5 bases; unmatched bases: 9. Germline assignment: CDR1 SGHTA and CDR2 FQGNSA. CDR3 length: 16 residues. The CDR3 reads CASSKSSGGAGETQYF. For the CDR3, the DNA is TGTGCCAGCAGCAAATCTAGCGGGGGGGCGGGGGAGACCCAGTACTTC.

This clonotype showed up just a few times. The chain joins TRBV7-9 to TRBJ1-1; D is unclear. The V end lost 2 bases, the J end lost 1 base, and 14 bases lay between the germline ends. CDR1 SEHNR and CDR2 FQNEAQ come from the germline V gene (reference sequence). This CDR3 region has 16 residues. CDR3 sequence (DNA): TGTGCCAGCAGCTTAAATGCGCCCAGACGGAACACTGAAGCTTTCTTT. Its translation is CASSLNAPRRNTEAFF.

This clonotype showed up many times. V usage is TRBV9 and J usage is TRBJ2-1; 10 nucleotides agree with TRBD2. The CDR3 covers 15 residues. J was trimmed by 6 bases and V by 0 bases; bases with no gene match: 3. The germline gives CDR1 SGDLS, CDR2 YYNGEE. The CDR3 sequence: CASSVASGGLNEQFF. The CDR3 DNA is TGTGCCAGCAGCGTAGCTAGCGGGGGCCTCAATGAGCAGTTCTTC.

The DNA of the CDR3 is TGCAGCGCCCACAAGAACACCGGGGAGCTGTTTTTT. Amino acid sequence: CSAHKNTGELFF. The rearrangement joins TRBV29-1 to TRBJ2-2; D not certain. The germline V and J ends were trimmed by 7 bases and 1 base, with 7 bases remaining between them. This CDR3 is 12 amino acids long. CDR1 is SQVTM and CDR2 is ANQGSEA in the germline V gene.